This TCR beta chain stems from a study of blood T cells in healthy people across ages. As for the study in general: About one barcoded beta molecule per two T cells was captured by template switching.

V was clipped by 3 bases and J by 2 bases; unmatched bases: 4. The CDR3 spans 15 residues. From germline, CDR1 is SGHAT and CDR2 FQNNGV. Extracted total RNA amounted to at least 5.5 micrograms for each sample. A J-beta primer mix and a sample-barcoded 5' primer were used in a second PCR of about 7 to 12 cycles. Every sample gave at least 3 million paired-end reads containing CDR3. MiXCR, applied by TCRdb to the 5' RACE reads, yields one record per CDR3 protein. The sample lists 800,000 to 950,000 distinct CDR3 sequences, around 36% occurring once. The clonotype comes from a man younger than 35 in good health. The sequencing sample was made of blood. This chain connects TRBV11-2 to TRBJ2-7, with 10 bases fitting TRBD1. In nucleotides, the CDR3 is TGTGCCAGCAGCTTCGTCGGACAGGGGGCCTACGAGCAGTACTTC. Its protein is CASSFVGQGAYEQYF.